This T cell receptor beta chain was documented in a study of T-cell reconstitution after alpha-beta-depleted transplantation in children. Construction of the TCRbeta library involved unique molecular identifiers. TCRdb called the PCR reads again in MiXCR, with one record for every CDR3 protein. This table has some 240,000 distinct CDR3 sequences, around 11% appearing once. V trimming: 4 bases; J trimming: 5 bases; junction bases outside the gene matches: 2. The CDR3 is 15 amino acids. The V gene's germline CDR1 is LGHDT and CDR2 YNNKEL (reference sequence). Ten or more counts support this clonotype. The sequence was collected from a human donor who donated a stem cell graft to a child with acute lymphoblastic leukemia. The V call is TRBV3-1, the J call TRBJ2-1; TRBD2 matches at 13 bases. Sequenced here: PBMCs from the stem cell graft donor, sampled from the stem cell graft. CDR3 nucleotides: TGTGCCAGCAGCCGCGGGACTAGCGGGAACAATGAGCAGTTCTTC. Protein: CASSRGTSGNNEQFF.